This T cell receptor (beta chain) is drawn from a study of identifying expanded T cells in peripheral blood. General study points: Differentially abundant clones: approximately 1.3 between replicates, about 15 at about 13 days, 19 to 20 at four. Across healthy donors, higher total template counts meant significantly greater roughly 2-week count variance.

TCRdb keeps only in-frame clones here, not all; method: immunoSEQ multiplex PCR. The table records 95,000 to 100,000 clones, roughly 89% of them present only once. Healthy donors had no documented immune events, such as infections, while sampled. On this clone itself: Its matching antigen is unknown.

Trimming took 0 bases from V and 4 from J, leaving 21 bases between them. Germline CDR1 is MNHNS and CDR2 is SASEGT. This CDR3 is built from 18 residues. Sample: blood. This receptor was identified in a person between 18 and 75 years old in good health. V is TRBV6-1 and J is TRBJ1-1, with D possibly matching TRBD1 (5 bases). The CDR3 region is CASSEALQTPGGSTEAFF. For the CDR3, the DNA is TGTGCCAGCAGTGAAGCGCTTCAGACCCCCGGGGGGTCCACTGAAGCTTTCTTT.